The 8 T cell receptor beta chains below come from one sample, sequenced in a study of T cells in Graves' hyperthyroidism and ophthalmopathy. The CDR3 regions of TCR beta were amplified from RNA transcripts. RT-PCR in the first round (using the HTBI primer set) targeted the TCR CDR3. Each CDR3 protein is one row after TCRdb ran MiXCR on the multiplex PCR reads. The sample records 75,000 to 100,000 distinct CDR3 sequences, around 50% being singletons. Sample: blood. Source of these receptors: a woman aged 40 to 50 with Graves' hyperthyroidism.

This clonotype was observed a single time. This sequence joins TRBV7-9 and TRBJ1-5; 10 nucleotides agree with TRBD1. The trim removed 0 bases at V and 15 bases at J, leaving 17 bases unmatched. The CDR3 is 17 amino acids. Germline values: CDR1 SEHNR, CDR2 FQNEAQ (reference sequence). The CDR3 reads CASSLAVAGDRGHIRHF. DNA for the CDR3: TGTGCCAGCAGCTTAGCAGTTGCTGGGGACAGGGGTCATATTCGGCATTTT.

The chain uses TRBV10-3 and TRBJ1-2; 9 bases are a match to TRBD1. V trimming: 8 bases; J trimming: 2 bases; junction bases outside the gene matches: 3. Germline V lookup: CDR1 ENHRY, CDR2 SYGVKD. The CDR3 is 13 residues long. The CDR3: CAIAGQGNYGYTF. The CDR3 nucleotides read TGTGCCATCGCCGGACAGGGGAACTATGGCTACACCTTC.

There are many counts of this clonotype. The chain uses TRBV25-1 and TRBJ1-2, with 8 bases lining up with TRBD1. V lost 10 bases and J lost 5; bases outside the gene matches: 6. Germline-derived CDR1 and CDR2 are MGHDK and SYGVNS. The CDR3 sequence is 12 residues long. The CDR3: CAIVQGGYGYTF. DNA for the CDR3: TGTGCCATCGTACAGGGGGGGTATGGCTACACCTTC.

Turning to this clonotype: No DNA is shown, since the ends of the CDR3 on it are uncertain; the CDR3 is the one TCRdb lists. The chain carries TRBV10-3 and TRBJ2-5; the table's D call of TRBD1 was not tested on the DNA. The CDR3 adds up to 19 amino acids, both ends counted. Per germline, CDR1 ENHRY and CDR2 SYGVKD. The CDR3: CAICSARDPLDRGLETQYF.

J is TRBJ2-2 and V is TRBV15; D is unclear. There are 13 residues in the CDR3. Trimming took 4 bases from V and 5 from J, leaving 8 bases between them. Germline CDR1 LNHNV, CDR2 YYDKDF (reference sequence). The chain's CDR3 is CATSMMGTGELFF. CDR3 sequence (DNA): TGTGCCACCAGCATGATGGGGACCGGGGAGCTGTTTTTT.

The J gene is TRBJ1-2, the V gene TRBV2, with 8 bases that match TRBD1. CDR1 and CDR2 from the germline V gene are SNHLY and FYNNEI. The CDR3 is made up of 15 amino acids. The V gene end was trimmed by 6 bases and the J gene end by 3 bases; junction bases not matched to a gene: 9. CDR3 nucleotides: TGTGCCAGCAGGGAATTACAGGGGGACTACTATGGCTACACCTTC. Protein sequence: CASRELQGDYYGYTF. The whole variable domain, remainder taken from reference TRBV2 and TRBJ1-2, is EPEVTQTPSHQVTQMGQEVILRCVPISNHLYFYWYRQILGQKVEFLVSFYNNEISEKSEIFDDQFSVERPDGSNFTLKIRSTKLEDSAMYFCASRELQGDYYGYTFGSGTRLTVV.

V gene TRBV29-1 combines with J gene TRBJ1-1; D is unresolved. Germline CDR1 reads SQVTM; CDR2 reads ANQGSEA. The CDR3 covers 13 residues. The ends were cut back, 7 bases at V and 0 bases at J, with 12 bases in the middle. The CDR3: CSARLSMNTEAFF. In nucleotides, the CDR3 is TGCAGCGCGCGACTGAGCATGAACACTGAAGCTTTCTTT.

The chain uses TRBV10-3 and TRBJ2-7, with 7 bases aligning to TRBD1. Per the germline V gene, CDR1 is ENHRY and CDR2 is SYGVKD. The junction had 4 bases not matched to a gene; V was cut back by 2 bases and J by 0 bases. This CDR3 contains 15 residues. Written as DNA, the CDR3 is TGTGCCATCAGTGAGCGGGACAGAGGCTCCTACGAGCAGTACTTC. As protein: CAISERDRGSYEQYF.